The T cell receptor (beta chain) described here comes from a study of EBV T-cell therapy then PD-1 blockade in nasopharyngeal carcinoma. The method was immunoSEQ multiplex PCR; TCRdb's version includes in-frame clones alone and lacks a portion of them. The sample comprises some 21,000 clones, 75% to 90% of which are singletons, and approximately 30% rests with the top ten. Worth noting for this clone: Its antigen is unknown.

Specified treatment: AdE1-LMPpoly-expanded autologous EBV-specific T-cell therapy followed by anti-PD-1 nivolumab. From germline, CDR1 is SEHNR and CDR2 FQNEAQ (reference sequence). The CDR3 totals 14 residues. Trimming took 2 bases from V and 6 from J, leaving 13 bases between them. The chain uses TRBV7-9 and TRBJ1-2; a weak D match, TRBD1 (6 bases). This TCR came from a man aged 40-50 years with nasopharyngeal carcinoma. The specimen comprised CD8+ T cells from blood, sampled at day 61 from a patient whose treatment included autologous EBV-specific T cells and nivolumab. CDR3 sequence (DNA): TGTGCCAGCAGCTTACAGGGGAGAGGGGATGGCTACACCTTC. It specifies CASSLQGRGDGYTF.